Sequencing of this T cell receptor (beta chain) was carried out in a study of graft-versus-host responses after intestinal transplantation. Using immunoSEQ multiplex PCR, the repertoire was profiled, and TCRdb retains in-frame clones only, with some absent. The sample holds 85,000 to 100,000 clones, 93% seen once. Notes on the study in general: GvH clones occurred in recipient marrow; some first appeared in ileum or blood.

As regards this clone: Antigen unknown.

Germline CDR1 is SEHNR and CDR2 is FQNEAQ (reference sequence). This CDR3 spans 17 amino acids. V shed 3 bases and J shed 0 bases, with 15 bases lying between them. This clonotype was obtained from a human donor who received an intestinal transplant. The sample here was unstimulated CD8+ T cells sorted from spleen or lymph node cells, taken before intestinal transplant. V usage is TRBV7-9 and J usage is TRBJ2-4, with D possibly being TRBD1 (5 bases). The CDR3 DNA reads TGTGCCAGCAGCTTCCAGGGTAGTTCAATAGCCAAAAACATTCAGTACTTC. This sequence encodes CASSFQGSSIAKNIQYF.